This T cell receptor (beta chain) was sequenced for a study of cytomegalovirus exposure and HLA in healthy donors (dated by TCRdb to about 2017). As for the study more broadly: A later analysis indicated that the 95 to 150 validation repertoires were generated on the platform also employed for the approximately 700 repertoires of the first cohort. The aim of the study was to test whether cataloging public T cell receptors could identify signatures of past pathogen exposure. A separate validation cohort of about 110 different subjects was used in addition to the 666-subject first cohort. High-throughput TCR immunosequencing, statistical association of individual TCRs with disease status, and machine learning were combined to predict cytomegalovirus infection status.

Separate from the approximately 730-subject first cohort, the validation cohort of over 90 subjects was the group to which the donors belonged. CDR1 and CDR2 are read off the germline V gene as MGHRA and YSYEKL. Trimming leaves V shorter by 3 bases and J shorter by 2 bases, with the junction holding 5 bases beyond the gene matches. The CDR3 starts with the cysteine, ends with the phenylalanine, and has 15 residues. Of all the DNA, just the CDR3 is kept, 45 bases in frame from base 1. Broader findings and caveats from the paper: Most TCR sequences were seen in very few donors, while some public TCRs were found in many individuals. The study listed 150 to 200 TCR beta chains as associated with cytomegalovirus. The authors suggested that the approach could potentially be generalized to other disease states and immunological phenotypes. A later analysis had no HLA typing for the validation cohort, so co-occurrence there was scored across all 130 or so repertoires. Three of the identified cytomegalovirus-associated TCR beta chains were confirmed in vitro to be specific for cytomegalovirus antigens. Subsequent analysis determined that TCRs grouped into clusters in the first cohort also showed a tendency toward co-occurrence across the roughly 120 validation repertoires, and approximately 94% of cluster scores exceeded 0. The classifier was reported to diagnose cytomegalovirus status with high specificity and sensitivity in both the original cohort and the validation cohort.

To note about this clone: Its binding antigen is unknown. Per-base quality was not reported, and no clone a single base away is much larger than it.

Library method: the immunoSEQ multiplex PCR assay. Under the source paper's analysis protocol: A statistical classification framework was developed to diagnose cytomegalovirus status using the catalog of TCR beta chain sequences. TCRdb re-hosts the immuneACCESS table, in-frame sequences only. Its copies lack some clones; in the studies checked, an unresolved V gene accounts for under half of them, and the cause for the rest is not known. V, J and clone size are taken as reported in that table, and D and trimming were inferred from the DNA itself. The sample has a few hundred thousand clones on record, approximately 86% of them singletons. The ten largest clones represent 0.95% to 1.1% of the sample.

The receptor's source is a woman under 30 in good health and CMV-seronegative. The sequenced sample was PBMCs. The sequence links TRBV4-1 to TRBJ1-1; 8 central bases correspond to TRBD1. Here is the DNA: TGCGCCAGCAGCCACCCACAGGGGGAAAACACTGAAGCTTTCTTT. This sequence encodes CASSHPQGENTEAFF.